The rows below give T cell receptor beta chains drawn from one sample of a study of T cells in Graves' hyperthyroidism and ophthalmopathy. MiXCR, run by TCRdb on the multiplex PCR reads, gives a single entry per CDR3 protein. In the table there are 500,000 to 600,000 distinct CDR3 sequences, approximately 44% of which are singletons. The sequenced sample was peripheral blood or thyroid tissue (not recorded which). The receptors originated from an adult woman with Graves' disease, either hyperthyroidism or ophthalmopathy (not recorded which). Each CDR3 is given with its conserved first and last residue. Each record gives: V gene, clone size, D gene, J gene, CDR3 protein, CDR3 DNA. The D gene is left open where the match is weak. Size is omitted from some rows. Given values are once, few, many or a class for expanded clones.

v_gene: TRBV5-1; abundance: -; d_gene: -; j_gene: TRBJ2-5; CDR3aa: CASSIRGRRLEAQYF; CDR3nt: TGCGCCAGCAGCATACGAGGCCGGAGACTAGAGGCCCAGTACTTC
v_gene: TRBV2; abundance: many; d_gene: -; j_gene: TRBJ1-3; CDR3aa: CASSVIQGSGNTIYF; CDR3nt: TGTGCCAGCAGTGTTATTCAGGGATCTGGAAACACCATATATTTT
v_gene: TRBV19; abundance: few; d_gene: -; j_gene: TRBJ1-5; CDR3aa: CASSNDQGQPQHF; CDR3nt: TGTGCCAGTAGTAACGACCAAGGTCAGCCCCAGCATTTT
v_gene: TRBV20-1; abundance: -; d_gene: -; j_gene: TRBJ1-2; CDR3aa: CSARGQGGYTF; CDR3nt: TGCAGTGCTAGGGGGCAGGGTGGCTACACCTTC
v_gene: TRBV5-2; abundance: -; d_gene: -; j_gene: TRBJ2-5; CDR3aa: CASNLAGPLETQYF; CDR3nt: TGTGCCAGCAACCTAGCGGGGCCCCTGGAGACCCAGTACTTC
v_gene: TRBV12-3/TRBV12-4; abundance: many; d_gene: -; j_gene: TRBJ2-7; CDR3aa: CASSSPEGVYEQYF; CDR3nt: TGTGCCAGCAGTTCCCCGGAGGGGGTCTACGAGCAGTACTTC
v_gene: TRBV5-1; abundance: many; d_gene: -; j_gene: TRBJ1-1; CDR3aa: CASSEDTPWTEAFF; CDR3nt: TGCGCCAGCAGCGAGGACACCCCATGGACTGAAGCTTTCTTT
v_gene: TRBV6-6; abundance: few; d_gene: TRBD1; j_gene: TRBJ2-7; CDR3aa: CASREDRAVYEQHF; CDR3nt: TGTGCCAGCAGGGAAGACAGGGCCGTCTACGAGCAGCACTTC
v_gene: TRBV6-6; abundance: many; d_gene: -; j_gene: TRBJ1-5; CDR3aa: CASTREQTNQPQHF; CDR3nt: TGTGCCAGCACTCGGGAACAGACAAATCAGCCCCAGCATTTT
v_gene: TRBV7-9; abundance: once; d_gene: TRBD1; j_gene: TRBJ1-1; CDR3aa: CASSDRGRITEAFF; CDR3nt: TGTGCCAGCAGTGACAGGGGGCGAATCACTGAAGCTTTCTTT